This passage covers 11 T cell receptor beta chains from one sample sequenced in a study of radiation and T cells in renal cell carcinoma. Indicated time point: baseline pretreatment blood. Documented treatment: 15 Gy SBRT to primary tumor, nephrectomy 4 weeks later. Assay used: immunoSEQ multiplex PCR; TCRdb lists only in-frame clones, some missing. The table shows 20,000 to 25,000 clones, with more than 75% occurring only once. The sequences come from blood, collected from a patient whose treatment included radiotherapy and nephrectomy. These receptors were taken from a man aged 55 to 70 with renal cell carcinoma.

The chain's CDR3 is CASSLGNRGGYTF. In nucleotides, the CDR3 is TGTGCCAGCAGCTTGGGGAACAGGGGTGGCTACACCTTC. The genes are TRBV7-2 and TRBJ1-2, with 7 bases matching TRBD1. Losses at the gene ends were 3 bases for V and 7 bases for J; bases not matched to a gene: 5. The CDR3 covers 13 residues. Germline loops: CDR1 SGHTA, CDR2 FQGNSA.

V gene TRBV27 combines with J gene TRBJ1-5; D is perhaps TRBD1 (5 bases). Trimming cost V 5 bases and J 3 bases, with 11 bases left between them. CDR1 is MNHEY, CDR2 SMNVEV, per germline (reference sequence). The CDR3 runs 14 residues. CDR3 nucleotide sequence: TGTGCCAGCAGTAGCCAGGGACTCAATCAGCCCCAGCATTTT. It codes for CASSSQGLNQPQHF.

This chain joins TRBV12-5 and TRBJ2-2; the match to TRBD2 covers 9 bases. CDR3 length equals 17 residues. Germline loops: CDR1 LGHNT, CDR2 FRNRAP. The V segment lost 1 base and the J segment 11 bases; nucleotides outside the gene matches: 14. CDR3 nucleotide sequence: TGTGCTAGTGGTTTGGACTGGGTGTCTAGCGGGATTCCAGAGCTGTTTTTT. This gives the protein CASGLDWVSSGIPELFF.

This clone was seen only once. The rearrangement uses TRBV7-6 and TRBJ2-1; possibly TRBD1 or TRBD2 for D (5 bases each). Germline V gene data show CDR1 as SGHVS and CDR2 as FNYEAQ. V was clipped by 5 bases and J by 7 bases, with 18 bases between them. This CDR3 is built from 15 residues. CDR3: CASSESGTGPNEQFF. Written as DNA, the CDR3 is TGTGCCAGCAGCGAATCCGGGACCGGCCCGAATGAGCAGTTCTTC.

The chain joins TRBV5-1 to TRBJ2-1; 8 bases line up with TRBD2. CDR3 length: 15 residues. V was pared by 7 bases and J by 0 bases, with 6 bases of the junction left unmatched. Germline V CDR1 and CDR2: SGHRS, YFSETQ. As DNA, the CDR3 is TGCGCCAGCGGAGGGAGCGGGAGCTCCTACAATGAGCAGTTCTTC. Translation gives CASGGSGSSYNEQFF.

The chain links TRBV13 to TRBJ1-1; D ambiguous. Germline V CDR1 and CDR2: PRHDT, FYEKMQ (reference sequence). Trimming removed 5 bases from V and 5 bases from J, with 24 bases in between. The CDR3 extends over 17 amino acids. CDR3 DNA sequence: TGTGCCAGCAGCGTAGACCATAACCCTTTGCCTCTGACTGAAGCTTTCTTT. This translates into CASSVDHNPLPLTEAFF.

The CDR3 bases are TGCGCCAGCAGCTTGGTTTTCCCGGGACAGGGAGACGAGCAGTACTTC. Amino acid sequence: CASSLVFPGQGDEQYF. The genes are TRBV5-1 and TRBJ2-5; 9 bases agree with TRBD1. The DNA matches TRBJ2-7 better at its end, which makes the J call doubtful. The CDR3 has 16 amino acids. Germline CDR1 and CDR2: SGHRS and YFSETQ.

The chain uses TRBV20-1 and TRBJ1-1, with a possible D match to TRBD1 (5 bases). Germline V gene sequence: CDR1 DFQATT, CDR2 SNEGSKA (reference sequence). This CDR3 is built from 11 residues. V lost 4 bases to trimming and J lost 14 bases, with 17 bases between them. For the CDR3, the DNA is TGCAGTGCTAAGCAAGGGGTCGTGGGGTTCTTT. Translated: CSAKQGVVGFF.

V usage is TRBV18 and J usage is TRBJ1-2; TRBD1 is a possible D gene (5 bases). Germline CDR1 is KGHSH and CDR2 is LQKENI. V was cut by 3 bases and J by 3 bases, with 14 bases left in between. The CDR3 consists of 15 residues. Here the CDR3 DNA reads TGTGCCAGCTCACCGAGAAGGGGTAACGACTATGGCTACACCTTC. It is translated as CASSPRRGNDYGYTF.

A few counts support this clone. The chain uses TRBV6-6 and TRBJ2-7, with TRBD1 matching over 9 bases. The CDR3 length is 13 residues. Germline assignment: CDR1 MNHNY and CDR2 SVGAGI (reference sequence). With 10 bases clipped from V and 4 bases from J, the junction kept 8 bases outside the gene matches. In DNA form, the CDR3 reads TGTGCCACCGGGGACAGGGCTAGGTACGAGCAGTACTTC. Its protein product is CATGDRARYEQYF.

V usage is TRBV2 and J usage is TRBJ2-1, with 9 positions matching TRBD1. This CDR3 has 12 residues. After removal of 7 bases from V and 15 bases from J, the junction contained 10 bases not matched to a gene. Germline V gives CDR1 SNHLY, CDR2 FYNNEI. The CDR3 is CASTPDRGKPFF. CDR3 in DNA: TGTGCCAGCACCCCAGACAGGGGGAAACCGTTCTTC.